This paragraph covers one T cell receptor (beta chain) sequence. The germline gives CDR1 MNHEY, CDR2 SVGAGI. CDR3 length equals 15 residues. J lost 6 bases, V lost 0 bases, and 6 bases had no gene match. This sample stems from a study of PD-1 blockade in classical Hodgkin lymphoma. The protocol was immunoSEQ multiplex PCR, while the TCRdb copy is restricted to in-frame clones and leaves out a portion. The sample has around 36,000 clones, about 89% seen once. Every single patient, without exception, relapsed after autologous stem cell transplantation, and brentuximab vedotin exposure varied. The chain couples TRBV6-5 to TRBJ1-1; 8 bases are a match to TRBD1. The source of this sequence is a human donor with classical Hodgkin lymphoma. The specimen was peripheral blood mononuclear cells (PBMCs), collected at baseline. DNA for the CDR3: TGTGCCAGCAGTTACTCGGACAGGGTGTCGGCTGAAGCTTTCTTT. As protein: CASSYSDRVSAEAFF.